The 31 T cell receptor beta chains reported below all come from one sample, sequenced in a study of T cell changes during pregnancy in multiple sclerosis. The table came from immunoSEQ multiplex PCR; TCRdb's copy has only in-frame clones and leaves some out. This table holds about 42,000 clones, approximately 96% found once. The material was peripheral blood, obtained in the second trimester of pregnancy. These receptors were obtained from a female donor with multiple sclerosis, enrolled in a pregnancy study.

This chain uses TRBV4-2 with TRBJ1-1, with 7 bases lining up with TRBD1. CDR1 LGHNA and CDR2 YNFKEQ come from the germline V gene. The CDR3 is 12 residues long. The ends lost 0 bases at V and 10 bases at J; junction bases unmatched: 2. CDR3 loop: CASSQDQGGAFF. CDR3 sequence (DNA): TGTGCCAGCAGCCAAGATCAGGGGGGAGCTTTCTTT.

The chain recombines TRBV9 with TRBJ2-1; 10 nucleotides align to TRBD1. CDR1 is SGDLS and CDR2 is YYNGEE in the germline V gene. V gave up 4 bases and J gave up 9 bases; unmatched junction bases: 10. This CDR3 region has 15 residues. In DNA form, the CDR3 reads TGTGCCAGCAGCCCTTGGGGACAGGGGATAAGTGAGCAGTTCTTC. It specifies CASSPWGQGISEQFF.

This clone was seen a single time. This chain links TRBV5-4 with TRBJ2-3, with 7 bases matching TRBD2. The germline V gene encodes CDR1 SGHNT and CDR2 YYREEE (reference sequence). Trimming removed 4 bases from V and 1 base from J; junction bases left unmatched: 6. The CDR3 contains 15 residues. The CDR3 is CASSLRLAGTDTQYF. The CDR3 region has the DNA TGTGCCAGCAGCCTTAGACTAGCAGGCACAGATACGCAGTATTTT.

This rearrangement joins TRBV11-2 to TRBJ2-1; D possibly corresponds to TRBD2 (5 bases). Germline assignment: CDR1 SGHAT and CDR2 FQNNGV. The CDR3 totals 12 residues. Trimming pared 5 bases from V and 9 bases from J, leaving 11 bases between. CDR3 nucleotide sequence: TGTGCCAGCAGCCCCGGACTCGTTGAGCAGTTCTTC. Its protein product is CASSPGLVEQFF.

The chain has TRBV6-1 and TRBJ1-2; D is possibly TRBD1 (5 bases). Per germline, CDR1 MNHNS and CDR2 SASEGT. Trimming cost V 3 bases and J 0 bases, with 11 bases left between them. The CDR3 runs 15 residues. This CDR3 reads CASSEWGGSNYGYTF. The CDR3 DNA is TGTGCCAGCAGTGAGTGGGGGGGGTCTAACTATGGCTACACCTTC.

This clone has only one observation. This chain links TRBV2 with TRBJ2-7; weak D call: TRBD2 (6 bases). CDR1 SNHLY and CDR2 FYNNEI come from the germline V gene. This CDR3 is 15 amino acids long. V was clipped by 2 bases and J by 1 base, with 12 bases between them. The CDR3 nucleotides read TGTGCCAGCAGTGAATGGGGGGATGTGTCCTACGAGCAGTACTTC. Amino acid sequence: CASSEWGDVSYEQYF.

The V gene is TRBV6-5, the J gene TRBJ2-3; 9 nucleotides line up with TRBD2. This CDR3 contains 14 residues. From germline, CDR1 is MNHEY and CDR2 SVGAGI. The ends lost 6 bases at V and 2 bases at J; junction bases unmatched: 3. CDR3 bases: TGTGCCAGCAGGAGACTAGCGGTCACAGATACGCAGTATTTT. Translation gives CASRRLAVTDTQYF.

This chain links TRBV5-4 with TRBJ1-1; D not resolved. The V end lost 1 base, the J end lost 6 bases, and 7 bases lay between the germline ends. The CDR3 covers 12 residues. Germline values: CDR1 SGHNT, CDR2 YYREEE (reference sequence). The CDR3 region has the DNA TGTGCCAGCAGCTTGTATCACTCTGAAGCTTTCTTT. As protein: CASSLYHSEAFF. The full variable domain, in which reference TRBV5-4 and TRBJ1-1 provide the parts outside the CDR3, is ETGVTQSPTHLIKTRGQQVTLRCSSQSGHNTVSWYQQALGQGPQFIFQYYREEENGRGNFPPRFSGLQFPNYSSELNVNALELDDSALYLCASSLYHSEAFFGQGTRLTVV.

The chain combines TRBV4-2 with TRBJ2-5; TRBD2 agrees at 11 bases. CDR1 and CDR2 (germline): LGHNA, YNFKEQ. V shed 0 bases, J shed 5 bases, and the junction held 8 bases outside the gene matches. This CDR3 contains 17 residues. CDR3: CASSQDPLAGGWETQYF. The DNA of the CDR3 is TGTGCCAGCAGCCAAGATCCCCTAGCGGGGGGTTGGGAGACCCAGTACTTC.

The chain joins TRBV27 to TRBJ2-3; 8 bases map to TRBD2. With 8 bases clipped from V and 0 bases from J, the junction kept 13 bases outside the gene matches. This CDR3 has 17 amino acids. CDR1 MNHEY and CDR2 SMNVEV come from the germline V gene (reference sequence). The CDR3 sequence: CASYPLTSGPSTDTQYF. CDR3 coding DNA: TGTGCCAGCTACCCACTTACTAGCGGACCTAGCACAGATACGCAGTATTTT.

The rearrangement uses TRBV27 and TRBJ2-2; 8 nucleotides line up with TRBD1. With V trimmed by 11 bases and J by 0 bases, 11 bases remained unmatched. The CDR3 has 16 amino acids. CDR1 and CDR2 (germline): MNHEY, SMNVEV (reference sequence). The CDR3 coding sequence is TGTGCCGCGCACACAAGGGGACAGGCGAACACCGGGGAGCTGTTTTTT. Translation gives CAAHTRGQANTGELFF.

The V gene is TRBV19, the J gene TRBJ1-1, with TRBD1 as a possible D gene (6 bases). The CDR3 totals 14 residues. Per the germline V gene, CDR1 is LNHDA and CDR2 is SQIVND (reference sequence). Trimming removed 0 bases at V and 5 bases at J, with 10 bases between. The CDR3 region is CASSIDPRGTEAFF. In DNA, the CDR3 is TGTGCCAGTAGTATAGATCCAAGGGGGACTGAAGCTTTCTTT.

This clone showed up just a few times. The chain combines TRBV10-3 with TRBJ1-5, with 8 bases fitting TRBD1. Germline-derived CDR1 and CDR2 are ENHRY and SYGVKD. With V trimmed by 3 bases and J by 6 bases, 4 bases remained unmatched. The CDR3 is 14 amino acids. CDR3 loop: CAISERQGAQPQHF. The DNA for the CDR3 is TGTGCCATCAGTGAACGGCAGGGGGCTCAGCCCCAGCATTTT.

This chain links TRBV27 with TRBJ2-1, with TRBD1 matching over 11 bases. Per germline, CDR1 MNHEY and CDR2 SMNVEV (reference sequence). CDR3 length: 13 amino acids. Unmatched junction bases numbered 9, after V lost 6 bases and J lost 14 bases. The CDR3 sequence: CASRTGQGAVKFF. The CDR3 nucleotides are TGTGCCAGCAGGACCGGACAGGGGGCGGTCAAGTTCTTC.

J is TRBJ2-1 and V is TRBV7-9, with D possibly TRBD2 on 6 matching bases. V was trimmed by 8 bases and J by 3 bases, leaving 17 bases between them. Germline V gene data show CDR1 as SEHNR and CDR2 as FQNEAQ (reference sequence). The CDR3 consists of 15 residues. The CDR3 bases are TGTGCCAGCGGACCTCTCGGGACTGGCTACAATGAGCAGTTCTTC. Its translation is CASGPLGTGYNEQFF.

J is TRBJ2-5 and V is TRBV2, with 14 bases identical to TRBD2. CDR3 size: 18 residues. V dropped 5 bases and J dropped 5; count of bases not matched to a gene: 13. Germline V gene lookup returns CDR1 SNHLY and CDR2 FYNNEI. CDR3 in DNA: TGTGCCAGCAGTCGCCGGACTAGCGGGGGGAAAACGGGGGAGACCCAGTACTTC. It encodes CASSRRTSGGKTGETQYF. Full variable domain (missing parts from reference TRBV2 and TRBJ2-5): EPEVTQTPSHQVTQMGQEVILRCVPISNHLYFYWYRQILGQKVEFLVSFYNNEISEKSEIFDDQFSVERPDGSNFTLKIRSTKLEDSAMYFCASSRRTSGGKTGETQYFGPGTRLLVL.

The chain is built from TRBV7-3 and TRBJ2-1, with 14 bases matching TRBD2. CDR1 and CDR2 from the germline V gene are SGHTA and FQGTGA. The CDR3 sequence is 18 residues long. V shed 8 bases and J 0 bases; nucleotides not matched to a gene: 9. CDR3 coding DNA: TGTGCCAGCCCCCCGACTAGCGGGGGGGGAAGCTCCTACAATGAGCAGTTCTTC. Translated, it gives CASPPTSGGGSSYNEQFF.

The CDR3 is CASSRNRDKNTIYF. The CDR3 DNA reads TGCGCCAGCAGCCGAAATAGGGACAAAAACACCATATATTTT. The rearrangement joins TRBV4-3 to TRBJ1-3; tentatively, D is TRBD1 (6 bases). The V gene's germline CDR1 is LGHNA and CDR2 YSLEER. Trimming left V 4 bases short and J 6 bases short, with 13 bases between. The CDR3 sequence is 14 residues long.

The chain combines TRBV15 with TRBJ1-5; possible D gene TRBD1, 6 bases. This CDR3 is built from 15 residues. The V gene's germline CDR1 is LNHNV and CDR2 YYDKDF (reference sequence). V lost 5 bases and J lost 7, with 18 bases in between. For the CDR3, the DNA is TGTGCCACCAGCCAGGGGACCTCTATGAGGCAGCCCCAGCATTTT. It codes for CATSQGTSMRQPQHF.

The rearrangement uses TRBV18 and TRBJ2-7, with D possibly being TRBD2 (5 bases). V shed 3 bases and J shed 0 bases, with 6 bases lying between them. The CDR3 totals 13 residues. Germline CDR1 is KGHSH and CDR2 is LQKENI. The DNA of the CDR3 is TGTGCCAGCTCACCCGGGATCTCCTACGAGCAGTACTTC. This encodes CASSPGISYEQYF.

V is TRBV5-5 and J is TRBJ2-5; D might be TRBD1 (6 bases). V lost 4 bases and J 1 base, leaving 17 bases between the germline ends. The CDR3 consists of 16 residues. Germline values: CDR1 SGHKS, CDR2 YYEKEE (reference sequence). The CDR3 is CASSAPDSDLQETQYF. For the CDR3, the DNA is TGTGCCAGCAGCGCCCCGGACAGCGATCTCCAAGAGACCCAGTACTTC.

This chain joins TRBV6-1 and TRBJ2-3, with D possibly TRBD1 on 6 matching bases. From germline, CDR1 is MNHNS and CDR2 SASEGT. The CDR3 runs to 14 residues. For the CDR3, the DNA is TGTGCTACCAGTCGTACAGGGACCACAGATACGCAGTATTTT. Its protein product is CATSRTGTTDTQYF.

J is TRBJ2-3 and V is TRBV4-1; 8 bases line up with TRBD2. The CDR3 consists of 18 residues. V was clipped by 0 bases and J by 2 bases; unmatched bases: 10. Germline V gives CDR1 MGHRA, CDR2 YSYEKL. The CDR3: CASSQELPSGSSTDTQYF. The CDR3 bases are TGCGCCAGCAGCCAAGAACTGCCTAGCGGGTCTTCCACAGATACGCAGTATTTT.

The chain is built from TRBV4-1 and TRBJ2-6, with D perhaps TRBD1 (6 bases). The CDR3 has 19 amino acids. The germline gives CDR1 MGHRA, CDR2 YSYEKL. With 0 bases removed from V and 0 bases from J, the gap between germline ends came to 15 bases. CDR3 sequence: CASSQEGGPRPSGANVLTF. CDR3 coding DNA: TGCGCCAGCAGCCAAGAAGGGGGTCCCAGGCCCTCTGGGGCCAACGTCCTGACTTTC.

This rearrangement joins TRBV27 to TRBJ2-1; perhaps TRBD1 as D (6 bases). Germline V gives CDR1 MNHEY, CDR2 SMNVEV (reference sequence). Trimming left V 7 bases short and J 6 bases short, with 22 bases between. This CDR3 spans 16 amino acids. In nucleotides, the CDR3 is TGTGCCAGCAAACAGGGTTTCGGGGTGAATAGCAATGAGCAGTTCTTC. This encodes CASKQGFGVNSNEQFF.

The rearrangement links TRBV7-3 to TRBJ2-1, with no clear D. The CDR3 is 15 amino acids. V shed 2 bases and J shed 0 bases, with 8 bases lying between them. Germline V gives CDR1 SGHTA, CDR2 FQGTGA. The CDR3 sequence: CASSLDLSSYNEQFF. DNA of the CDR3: TGTGCCAGCAGCTTAGATCTGAGCTCCTACAATGAGCAGTTCTTC.

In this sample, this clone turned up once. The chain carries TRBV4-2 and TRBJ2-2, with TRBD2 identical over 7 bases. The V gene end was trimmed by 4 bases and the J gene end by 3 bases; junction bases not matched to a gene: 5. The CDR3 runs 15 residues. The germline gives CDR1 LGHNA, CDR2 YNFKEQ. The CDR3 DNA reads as TGTGCCAGCAGCCCCGTTACTAGCGACACCGGGGAGCTGTTTTTT. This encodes CASSPVTSDTGELFF.

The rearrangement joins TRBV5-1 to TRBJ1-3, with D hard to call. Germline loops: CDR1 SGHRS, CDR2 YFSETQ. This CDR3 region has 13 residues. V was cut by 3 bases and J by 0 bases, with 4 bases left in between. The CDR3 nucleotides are TGCGCCAGCAGCTCCATCTCTGGAAACACCATATATTTT. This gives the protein CASSSISGNTIYF.

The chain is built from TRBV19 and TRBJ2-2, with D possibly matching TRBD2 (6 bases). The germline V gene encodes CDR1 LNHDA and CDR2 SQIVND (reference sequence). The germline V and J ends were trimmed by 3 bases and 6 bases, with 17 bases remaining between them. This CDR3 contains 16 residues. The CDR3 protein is CASSMDPAGGSGELFF. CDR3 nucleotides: TGTGCCAGTAGTATGGACCCAGCGGGCGGTTCCGGGGAGCTGTTTTTT.

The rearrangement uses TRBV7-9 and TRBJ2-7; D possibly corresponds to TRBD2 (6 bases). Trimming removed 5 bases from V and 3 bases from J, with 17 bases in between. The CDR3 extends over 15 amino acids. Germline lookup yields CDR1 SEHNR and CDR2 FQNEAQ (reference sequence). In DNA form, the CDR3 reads TGTGCCAGCAGCCCGCTTGCGGGACCACACTACGAGCAGTACTTC. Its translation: CASSPLAGPHYEQYF. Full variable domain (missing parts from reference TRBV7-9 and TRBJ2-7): DTGVSQNPRHKITKRGQNVTFRCDPISEHNRLYWYRQTLGQGPEFLTYFQNEAQLEKSRLLSDRFSAERPKGSFSTLEIQRTEQGDSAMYLCASSPLAGPHYEQYFGPGTRLTVT.

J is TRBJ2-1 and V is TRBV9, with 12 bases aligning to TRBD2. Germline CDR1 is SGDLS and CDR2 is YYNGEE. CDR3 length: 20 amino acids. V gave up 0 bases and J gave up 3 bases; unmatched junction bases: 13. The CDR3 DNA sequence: TGTGCCAGCAGCGTAGGAGTGCAGCTAGCGGGAGGGAGTCTCTACAATGAGCAGTTCTTC. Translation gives CASSVGVQLAGGSLYNEQFF.